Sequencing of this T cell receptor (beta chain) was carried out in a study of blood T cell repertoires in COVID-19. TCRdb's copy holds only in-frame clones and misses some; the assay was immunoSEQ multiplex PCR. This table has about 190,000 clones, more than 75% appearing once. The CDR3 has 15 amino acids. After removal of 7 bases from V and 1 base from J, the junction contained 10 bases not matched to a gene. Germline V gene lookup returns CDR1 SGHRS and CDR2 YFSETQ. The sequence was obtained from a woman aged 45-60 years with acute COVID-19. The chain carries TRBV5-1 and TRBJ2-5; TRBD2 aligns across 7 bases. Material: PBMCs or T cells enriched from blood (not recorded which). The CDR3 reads CASRDPGRGQETQYF. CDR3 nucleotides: TGCGCCAGCCGCGATCCGGGGAGGGGCCAAGAGACCCAGTACTTC.